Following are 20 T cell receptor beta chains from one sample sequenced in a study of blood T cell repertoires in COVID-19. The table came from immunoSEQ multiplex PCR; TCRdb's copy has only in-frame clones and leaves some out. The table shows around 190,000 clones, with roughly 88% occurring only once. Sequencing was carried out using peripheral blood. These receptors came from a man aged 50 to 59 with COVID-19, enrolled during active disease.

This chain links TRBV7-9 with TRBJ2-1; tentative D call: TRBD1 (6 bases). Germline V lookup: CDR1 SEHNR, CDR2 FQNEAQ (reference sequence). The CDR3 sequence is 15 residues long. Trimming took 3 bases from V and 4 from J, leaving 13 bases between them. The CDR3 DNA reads TGTGCCAGCAGCTTGAGAGGGGGAACATACAATGAGCAGTTCTTC. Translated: CASSLRGGTYNEQFF.

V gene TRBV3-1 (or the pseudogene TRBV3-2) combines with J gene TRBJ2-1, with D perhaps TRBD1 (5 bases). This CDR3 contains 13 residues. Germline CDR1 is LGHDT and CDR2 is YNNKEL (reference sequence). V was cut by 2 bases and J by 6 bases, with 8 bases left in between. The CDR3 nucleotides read TGTGCCAGCAGCCAAACAGGCCTCAATGAGCAGTTCTTC. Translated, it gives CASSQTGLNEQFF.

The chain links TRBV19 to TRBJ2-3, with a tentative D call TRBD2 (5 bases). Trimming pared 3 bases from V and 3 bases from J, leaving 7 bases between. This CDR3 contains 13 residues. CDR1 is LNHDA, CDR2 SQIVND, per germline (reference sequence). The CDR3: CASSIGNTDTQYF. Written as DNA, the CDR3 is TGTGCCAGTAGTATCGGGAATACAGATACGCAGTATTTT.

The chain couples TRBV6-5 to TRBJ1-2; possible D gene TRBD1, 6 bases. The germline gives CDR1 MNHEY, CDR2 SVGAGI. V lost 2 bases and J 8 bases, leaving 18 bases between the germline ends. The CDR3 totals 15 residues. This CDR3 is CASSYVGAHGDGYTF. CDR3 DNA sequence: TGTGCCAGCAGTTACGTGGGGGCTCATGGGGACGGCTACACCTTC.

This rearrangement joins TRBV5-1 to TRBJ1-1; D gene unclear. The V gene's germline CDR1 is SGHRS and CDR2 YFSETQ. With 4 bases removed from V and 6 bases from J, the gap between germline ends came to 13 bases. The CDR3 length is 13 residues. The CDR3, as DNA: TGCGCCAGCAGCGGCACGGCGGGCGCTGAAGCTTTCTTT. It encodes CASSGTAGAEAFF.

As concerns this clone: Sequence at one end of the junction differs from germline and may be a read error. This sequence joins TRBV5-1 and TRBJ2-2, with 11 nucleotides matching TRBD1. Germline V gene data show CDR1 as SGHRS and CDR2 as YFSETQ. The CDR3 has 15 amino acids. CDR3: CAGSYGQGAFGELFF. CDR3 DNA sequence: TGCGCCGGCAGCTACGGACAGGGGGCTTTCGGGGAGCTGTTTTTT. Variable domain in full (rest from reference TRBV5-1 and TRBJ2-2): KAGVTQTPRYLIKTRGQQVTLSCSPISGHRSVSWYQQTPGQGLQFLFEYFSETQRNKGNFPGRFSGRQFSNSRSEMNVSTLELGDSALYLCAGSYGQGAFGELFFGEGSRLTVL.

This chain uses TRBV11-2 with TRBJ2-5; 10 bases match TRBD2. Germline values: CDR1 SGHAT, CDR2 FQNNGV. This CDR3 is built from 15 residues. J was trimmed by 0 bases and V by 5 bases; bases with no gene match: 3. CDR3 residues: CASSAGLANQETQYF. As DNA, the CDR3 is TGTGCCAGCAGCGCGGGACTAGCGAACCAAGAGACCCAGTACTTC.

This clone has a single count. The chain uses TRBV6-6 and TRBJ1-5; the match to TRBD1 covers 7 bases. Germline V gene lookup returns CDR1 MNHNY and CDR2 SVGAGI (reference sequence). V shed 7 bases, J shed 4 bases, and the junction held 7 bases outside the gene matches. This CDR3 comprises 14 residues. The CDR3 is CASNLAGGNQPQHF. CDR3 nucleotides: TGTGCCAGCAATTTAGCAGGGGGAAATCAGCCCCAGCATTTT.

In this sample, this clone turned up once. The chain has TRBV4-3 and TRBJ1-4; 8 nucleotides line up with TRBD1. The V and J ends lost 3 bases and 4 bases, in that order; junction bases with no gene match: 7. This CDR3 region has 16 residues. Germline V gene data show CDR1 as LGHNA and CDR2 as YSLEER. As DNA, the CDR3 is TGCGCCAGCAGCCAGGCAGACAGGGGTCTTAATGAAAAACTGTTTTTT. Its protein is CASSQADRGLNEKLFF.

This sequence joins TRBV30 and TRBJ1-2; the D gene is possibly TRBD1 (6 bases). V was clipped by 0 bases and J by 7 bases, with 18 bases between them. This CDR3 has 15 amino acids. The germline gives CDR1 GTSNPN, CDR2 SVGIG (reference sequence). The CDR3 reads CAWSVTSGGGGGYTF. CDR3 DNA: TGTGCCTGGAGTGTAACCTCCGGGGGGGGCGGTGGCTACACCTTC.

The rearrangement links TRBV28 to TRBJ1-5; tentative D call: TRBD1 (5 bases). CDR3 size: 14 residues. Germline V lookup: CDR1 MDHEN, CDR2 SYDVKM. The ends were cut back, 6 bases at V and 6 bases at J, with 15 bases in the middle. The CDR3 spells CASSLLGEAQPQHF. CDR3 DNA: TGTGCCAGCAGCCTTTTGGGGGAGGCTCAGCCCCAGCATTTT.

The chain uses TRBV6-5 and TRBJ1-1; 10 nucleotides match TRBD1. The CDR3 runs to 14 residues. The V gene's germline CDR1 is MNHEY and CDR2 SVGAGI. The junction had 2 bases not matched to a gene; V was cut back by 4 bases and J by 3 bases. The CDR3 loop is CASSSGTGDTEAFF. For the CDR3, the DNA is TGTGCCAGCAGTTCCGGGACAGGGGACACTGAAGCTTTCTTT.

CDR3 amino acids: CASSERQPGGNTIYF. CDR3 bases: TGTGCCAGCAGTGAACGACAGCCTGGTGGAAACACCATATATTTT. V is TRBV2 and J is TRBJ1-3, with D perhaps matching TRBD1 (5 bases). This CDR3 is built from 15 residues. Germline V gene data show CDR1 as SNHLY and CDR2 as FYNNEI. Trimming took 2 bases from V and 3 from J, leaving 11 bases between them.

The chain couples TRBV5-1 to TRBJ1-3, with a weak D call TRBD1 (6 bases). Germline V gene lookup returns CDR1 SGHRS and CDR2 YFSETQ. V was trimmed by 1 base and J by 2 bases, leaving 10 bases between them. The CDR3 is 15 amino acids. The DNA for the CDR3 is TGCGCCAGCAGCTTGTCCGGACAGACTGGAAACACCATATATTTT. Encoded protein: CASSLSGQTGNTIYF.

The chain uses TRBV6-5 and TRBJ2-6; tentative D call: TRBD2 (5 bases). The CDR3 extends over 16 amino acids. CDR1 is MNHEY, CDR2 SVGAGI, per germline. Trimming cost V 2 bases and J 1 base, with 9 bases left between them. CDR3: CASSYTRESGANVLTF. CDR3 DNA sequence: TGTGCCAGCAGTTACACACGGGAATCTGGGGCCAACGTCCTGACTTTC.

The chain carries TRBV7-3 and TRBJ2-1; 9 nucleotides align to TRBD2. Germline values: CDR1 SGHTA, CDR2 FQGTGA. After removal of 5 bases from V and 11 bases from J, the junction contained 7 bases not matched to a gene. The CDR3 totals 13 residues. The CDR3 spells CASSQTAGGQQFF. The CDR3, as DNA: TGTGCCAGCAGCCAAACTGCGGGGGGGCAGCAGTTCTTC.

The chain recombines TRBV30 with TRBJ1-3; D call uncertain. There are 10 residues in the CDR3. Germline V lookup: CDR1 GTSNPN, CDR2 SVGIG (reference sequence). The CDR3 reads CKRGGNTIYF. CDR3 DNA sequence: TGTAAGAGAGGTGGAAACACCATATATTTT.

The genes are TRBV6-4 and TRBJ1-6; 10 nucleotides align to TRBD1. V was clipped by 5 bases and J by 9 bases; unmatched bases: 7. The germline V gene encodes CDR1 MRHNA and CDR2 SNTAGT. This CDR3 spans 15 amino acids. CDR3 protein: CASSRGQGSGSPLHF. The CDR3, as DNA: TGTGCCAGCAGTAGGGGACAGGGGTCTGGTTCACCCCTCCACTTT.

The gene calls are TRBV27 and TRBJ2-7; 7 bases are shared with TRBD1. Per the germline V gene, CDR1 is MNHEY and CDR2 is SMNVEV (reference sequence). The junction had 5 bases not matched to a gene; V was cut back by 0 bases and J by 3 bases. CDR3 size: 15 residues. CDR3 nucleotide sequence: TGTGCCAGCAGTTTATCGGGACAGATCGTCTACGAGCAGTACTTC. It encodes CASSLSGQIVYEQYF.

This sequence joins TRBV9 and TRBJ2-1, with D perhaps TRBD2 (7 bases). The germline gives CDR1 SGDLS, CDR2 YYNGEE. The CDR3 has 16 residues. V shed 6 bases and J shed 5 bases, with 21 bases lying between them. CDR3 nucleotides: TGTGCCAGCAACGCGGGGGCGCCAAGTAACCACAATGAGCAGTTCTTC. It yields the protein CASNAGAPSNHNEQFF.